This entry lists 23 T cell receptor beta chains sequenced from one sample in a study of cytomegalovirus exposure and HLA in healthy donors. 13 Jbeta primers and 60 Vbeta primers were used for the PCR. Data came from immunoSEQ multiplex PCR; TCRdb stores just in-frame clones and leaves some out. The table records more than 50,000 clones, more than 70% of them present only once. Sample: PBMCs. All receptors come from a man aged 50-59 years in good health and CMV-seropositive.

The chain uses TRBV27 and TRBJ2-1, with TRBD2 matching 9 bases. The CDR3 has 14 amino acids. The germline gives CDR1 MNHEY, CDR2 SMNVEV (reference sequence). J was trimmed by 10 bases and V by 6 bases; bases with no gene match: 10. DNA of the CDR3: TGTGCCAGCAGCCTCCTGACTAGCGGCCTAGAGCAGTTCTTC. It translates to CASSLLTSGLEQFF.

J is TRBJ1-2 and V is TRBV6-5; TRBD1 agrees at 8 bases. This CDR3 is 14 amino acids long. V dropped 4 bases and J dropped 8; count of bases not matched to a gene: 9. Germline V gene lookup returns CDR1 MNHEY and CDR2 SVGAGI. The CDR3 region has the DNA TGTGCCAGCAGTTTCACCGGACAGGGCGGAGGCTACACCTTC. Translation gives CASSFTGQGGGYTF.

This chain links TRBV27 with TRBJ1-2; D perhaps matches TRBD1 (6 bases). Deletions cut 4 bases from V and 8 bases from J, with 20 bases between. Germline CDR1 is MNHEY and CDR2 is SMNVEV (reference sequence). The CDR3 contains 15 residues. The chain's CDR3 is CASSYRAGRSGGYTF. In DNA form, the CDR3 reads TGTGCCAGCAGTTACAGGGCTGGTCGTTCGGGCGGCTACACCTTC.

This chain joins TRBV7-9 and TRBJ1-6; perhaps TRBD1 as D (5 bases). Germline V gene lookup returns CDR1 SEHNR and CDR2 FQNEAQ (reference sequence). V lost 2 bases and J 10 bases, leaving 21 bases between the germline ends. The CDR3 consists of 17 residues. This chain's CDR3 is CASSLLRAAGPNSPLHF. The CDR3 coding sequence is TGTGCCAGCAGCTTACTGCGGGCAGCGGGGCCTAACTCACCCCTCCACTTT. The complete variable domain, with remaining parts taken from reference TRBV7-9 and TRBJ1-6, reads DTGVSQNPRHKITKRGQNVTFRCDPISEHNRLYWYRQTLGQGPEFLTYFQNEAQLEKSRLLSDRFSAERPKGSFSTLEIQRTEQGDSAMYLCASSLLRAAGPNSPLHFGNGTRLTVT.

The V call is TRBV5-1, the J call TRBJ2-5; 7 bases are a match to TRBD2. Per germline, CDR1 SGHRS and CDR2 YFSETQ. V gave up 2 bases and J gave up 5 bases; unmatched junction bases: 6. The CDR3 sequence is 14 residues long. The CDR3 reads CASSLGLGGETQYF. CDR3 DNA sequence: TGCGCCAGCAGCTTAGGACTGGGGGGGGAGACCCAGTACTTC.

The rearrangement joins TRBV9 to TRBJ1-4; D remains unclear. The CDR3 spans 15 residues. V lost 4 bases, J lost 0 bases, and 10 bases lay in between. CDR1 is SGDLS and CDR2 is YYNGEE in the germline V gene. CDR3: CASSPRVATNEKLFF. As DNA, the CDR3 is TGTGCCAGCAGCCCCCGTGTTGCAACTAATGAAAAACTGTTTTTT.

The chain joins TRBV6-5 to TRBJ2-2; TRBD1 agrees at 7 bases. Losses at the gene ends were 8 bases for V and 4 bases for J; bases not matched to a gene: 10. The CDR3 spans 15 residues. Germline V gene data show CDR1 as MNHEY and CDR2 as SVGAGI. CDR3 in DNA: TGTGCCAGCTACACGCACAGGGGACGCACCGGGGAGCTGTTTTTT. It codes for CASYTHRGRTGELFF.

This clone was seen once. The chain couples TRBV10-3 to TRBJ2-7; D perhaps matches TRBD1 (6 bases). V was clipped by 0 bases and J by 2 bases, with 11 bases between them. The germline gives CDR1 ENHRY, CDR2 SYGVKD. This CDR3 has 15 residues. CDR3 amino acids: CAISESTQGTYEQYF. Here the CDR3 DNA reads TGTGCCATCAGTGAGTCGACACAGGGTACCTACGAGCAGTACTTC.

V gene TRBV19 combines with J gene TRBJ2-7; maybe TRBD2 (5 bases). Germline V CDR1 and CDR2: LNHDA, SQIVND (reference sequence). Trimming shortened V by 7 bases and J by 1 base, and 17 bases separated the two germline ends. There are 15 residues in the CDR3. In DNA form, the CDR3 reads TGTGCCAGTACCCCCCGCGAAGGCGGGTCCTACGAGCAGTACTTC. Its translation is CASTPREGGSYEQYF.

V gene TRBV5-4 combines with J gene TRBJ2-5, with 12 bases that match TRBD2. CDR3 length: 15 amino acids. The germline gives CDR1 SGHNT, CDR2 YYREEE (reference sequence). V shed 10 bases, J shed 1 base, and the junction held 8 bases outside the gene matches. The CDR3 here is CAGGTSGGSQETQYF. The DNA of the CDR3 is TGTGCCGGGGGTACTAGCGGGGGGAGCCAAGAGACCCAGTACTTC.

The rearrangement joins TRBV7-9 to TRBJ2-5; 9 bases agree with TRBD2. CDR3 length: 14 amino acids. Germline-derived CDR1 and CDR2 are SEHNR and FQNEAQ (reference sequence). V shed 6 bases and J 2 bases; nucleotides not matched to a gene: 4. CDR3 coding DNA: TGTGCCAGCAGTTATACTAGCGGGCAAGAGACCCAGTACTTC. Protein product: CASSYTSGQETQYF. Based on the CDR3 plus reference TRBV7-9 and TRBJ2-5, the full variable domain is DTGVSQNPRHKITKRGQNVTFRCDPISEHNRLYWYRQTLGQGPEFLTYFQNEAQLEKSRLLSDRFSAERPKGSFSTLEIQRTEQGDSAMYLCASSYTSGQETQYFGPGTRLLVL.

This chain links TRBV9 with TRBJ1-1; D unclear. V lost 0 bases, J lost 1 base, and 7 bases lay in between. The germline V gene encodes CDR1 SGDLS and CDR2 YYNGEE. The CDR3 runs to 14 residues. CDR3 protein: CASSVAVENTEAFF. The CDR3 nucleotides are TGTGCCAGCAGCGTAGCAGTCGAGAACACTGAAGCTTTCTTT.

The V and J genes are TRBV5-1 and TRBJ2-7; perhaps TRBD1 as D (6 bases). The ends were cut back, 1 base at V and 0 bases at J, with 14 bases in the middle. The germline V gene encodes CDR1 SGHRS and CDR2 YFSETQ. The CDR3 is made up of 16 amino acids. The CDR3 DNA is TGCGCCAGCAGCTTGACGGTCCAGGGGAGCTCCTACGAGCAGTACTTC. This encodes CASSLTVQGSSYEQYF.

Here the CDR3 DNA reads TGTGCCAGCAGCTTAAGGACAGGGGGAATCGTGGAGACCCAGTACTTC. Its translation: CASSLRTGGIVETQYF. The genes are TRBV7-3 and TRBJ2-5, with 10 nucleotides matching TRBD1. This CDR3 is 16 amino acids long. Per germline, CDR1 SGHTA and CDR2 FQGTGA. V was clipped by 1 base and J by 5 bases; unmatched bases: 7. The whole variable domain, remainder taken from reference TRBV7-3 and TRBJ2-5, is GAGVSQTPSNKVTEKGKYVELRCDPISGHTALYWYRQSLGQGPEFLIYFQGTGAADDSGLPNDRFFAVRPEGSVSTLKIQRTERGDSAVYLCASSLRTGGIVETQYFGPGTRLLVL.

This clone was observed a single time. This rearrangement joins TRBV11-2 to TRBJ1-4; TRBD1 matches 11 bases. Germline CDR1 SGHAT, CDR2 FQNNGV. The CDR3 runs 17 residues. V was pared by 5 bases and J by 7 bases, with 12 bases of the junction left unmatched. CDR3 loop: CASSPRTGGVAPEKLFF. The CDR3 nucleotides read TGTGCCAGCAGCCCCCGGACAGGGGGCGTAGCCCCTGAAAAACTGTTTTTT.

This clone was seen a few times. V usage is TRBV15 and J usage is TRBJ2-7; D uncertain. The CDR3 covers 13 residues. Germline CDR1 is LNHNV and CDR2 is YYDKDF (reference sequence). The V end was cut by 0 bases, the J end by 6 bases, with 9 bases between. For the CDR3, the DNA is TGTGCCACCAGCAGAGATCTCGGAGCCGAGCAGTACTTC. It translates to CATSRDLGAEQYF. Supplemented by reference TRBV15 and TRBJ2-7, the full variable domain reads DAMVIQNPRYQVTQFGKPVTLSCSQTLNHNVMYWYQQKSSQAPKLLFHYYDKDFNNEADTPDNFQSRRPNTSFCFLDIRSPGLGDTAMYLCATSRDLGAEQYFGPGTRLTVT.

This clone was detected a few times. V and J are TRBV11-2 and TRBJ2-7; D is uncertain. CDR1 and CDR2 from the germline V gene are SGHAT and FQNNGV. This CDR3 contains 14 residues. Trimming shortened V by 1 base and J by 6 bases, and 13 bases separated the two germline ends. CDR3 coding DNA: TGTGCCAGCAGCTTAGGGGTTAGGAGTAGCGAGCAGTACTTC. Translated: CASSLGVRSSEQYF.

J is TRBJ1-5 and V is TRBV4-1; tentative D call: TRBD1 (6 bases). Trimming cost V 3 bases and J 5 bases, with 11 bases left between them. The CDR3 is made up of 14 amino acids. Germline CDR1 reads MGHRA; CDR2 reads YSYEKL. In DNA, the CDR3 is TGCGCCAGCAGCCAGGACAGCAGGGATCAGCCCCAGCATTTT. Translating it yields CASSQDSRDQPQHF.

This clone was seen more than once but under ten times. The chain is built from TRBV19 and TRBJ1-2; 8 bases are shared with TRBD1. Germline CDR1 reads LNHDA; CDR2 reads SQIVND (reference sequence). J gave up 8 bases and V 1 base, and 3 bases lay outside the gene matches. The CDR3 spans 13 residues. The CDR3 DNA follows: TGTGCCAGTAGTATAGGACAGGGGAACGGCTACACCTTC. This codes for CASSIGQGNGYTF.

The J gene is TRBJ1-5, the V gene TRBV2; D remains ambiguous. The germline gives CDR1 SNHLY, CDR2 FYNNEI. V was trimmed by 1 base and J by 5 bases, leaving 12 bases between them. This CDR3 region has 15 residues. Here the CDR3 reads CASSEGGSRHQPQHF. CDR3 DNA: TGTGCCAGCAGTGAAGGTGGGAGTCGGCATCAGCCCCAGCATTTT.

The V call is TRBV28, the J call TRBJ2-2; D perhaps matches TRBD1 (5 bases). This CDR3 has 14 residues. Deletions cut 3 bases from V and 5 bases from J, with 10 bases between. The V gene's germline CDR1 is MDHEN and CDR2 SYDVKM. The CDR3: CASSFSGFTGELFF. The CDR3 nucleotides read TGTGCCAGCAGTTTCTCAGGGTTTACCGGGGAGCTGTTTTTT.

In DNA, the CDR3 is TGCGCCAGCAGCCAAGATAAGGGGGCAGTACCTAAAGAGCAGTACTTC. It codes for CASSQDKGAVPKEQYF. This chain uses TRBV4-1 with TRBJ2-7, with TRBD1 identical over 7 bases. Losses at the gene ends were 0 bases for V and 7 bases for J; bases not matched to a gene: 12. The CDR3 is 16 amino acids. Germline lookup yields CDR1 MGHRA and CDR2 YSYEKL.

This clone was seen only a few times. The rearrangement joins TRBV29-1 to TRBJ2-3; TRBD2 matches 12 bases. CDR3 length: 16 amino acids. Germline V gene data show CDR1 as SQVTM and CDR2 as ANQGSEA. With 4 bases clipped from V and 2 bases from J, the junction kept 7 bases outside the gene matches. CDR3 loop: CSVGSGLAGLTDTQYF. CDR3 sequence (DNA): TGCAGCGTTGGTTCGGGACTAGCGGGTCTCACAGATACGCAGTATTTT.